Listed below are T cell receptor beta chains from one sample, sequenced in a study of early T cells in non-severe SARS-CoV-2 infection. TCRdb passed the 5' RACE reads through MiXCR, listing each CDR3 protein once. The repertoire holds 60,000 to 70,000 distinct CDR3 sequences, with 9.1% as singletons. The specimen sequenced was whole blood. These receptors were obtained from an adult who was a healthcare worker with PCR-confirmed SARS-CoV-2 infection or an uninfected control (not recorded which). CDR3s include the opening cysteine and the closing phenylalanine or tryptophan. Fields, in order: V gene, D gene, J gene, clone size, CDR3 protein, CDR3 DNA. The D gene is left open where the match is weak. Some rows have no size entry. The others give once, few or many, or a class for an expanded clone.

>TRBV7-2|TRBD1|TRBJ2-2|few
CASSFVPLGQANTGELFF
TGTGCCAGCAGCTTCGTTCCCCTTGGACAGGCGAACACCGGGGAGCTGTTTTTT
>TRBV7-2|-|TRBJ2-3|few
CASSPPTDTQYF
TGTGCCAGCAGCCCGCCCACAGATACGCAGTATTTT
>TRBV12-3/TRBV12-4|-|TRBJ1-6|few
CASSLRADSPLHF
TGTGCCAGCAGTTTAAGGGCAGATTCACCCCTCCACTTT
>TRBV20-1|-|TRBJ2-1|medium-sized
CSARVAEGRSNEQFF
TGCAGTGCTAGAGTAGCGGAGGGTAGAAGCAATGAGCAGTTCTTC
>TRBV28|-|TRBJ1-5|few
CASSFVFHGWQPQHF
TGTGCCAGCAGTTTTGTGTTTCATGGTTGGCAGCCCCAGCATTTT
>TRBV19|TRBD1|TRBJ1-5|-
CASSIQGQTNQPQHF
TGTGCCAGTAGTATCCAGGGACAGACTAATCAGCCCCAGCATTTT
>TRBV7-9|TRBD2|TRBJ2-4|-
CASSYAATSGRRLAKNIQYF
TGTGCCAGCAGCTACGCCGCCACTAGCGGGAGGCGTCTAGCCAAAAACATTCAGTACTTC
>TRBV5-1|-|TRBJ2-1|many
CASKSERREFF
TGCGCCAGCAAAAGTGAGAGGAGGGAGTTCTTC
>TRBV10-1|TRBD1|TRBJ2-5|few
CASSSGQGAKTQYF
TGCGCCAGCAGTTCGGGACAGGGGGCGAAGACCCAGTACTTC
>TRBV10-3|TRBD2|TRBJ2-7|-
CAISGSGLAGVAAYEQYF
TGTGCCATCAGTGGCTCGGGACTAGCGGGAGTGGCAGCCTACGAGCAGTACTTC
>TRBV7-3|-|TRBJ2-2|many
CASSAGANTGELFF
TGTGCCAGCAGCGCCGGAGCGAACACCGGGGAGCTGTTTTTT
>TRBV11-2|TRBD1|TRBJ1-1|few
CASSNKLGTGLNTEAFF
TGTGCCAGCAGCAACAAACTTGGGACAGGGTTGAACACTGAAGCTTTCTTT
>TRBV6-2/TRBV6-3|TRBD2|TRBJ2-3|many
CASSYALAGGPTDTQYF
TGTGCCAGCAGTTACGCCCTAGCGGGAGGGCCAACAGATACGCAGTATTTT
>TRBV30|-|TRBJ2-3|few
CAWSEGHGGPDTQYF
TGTGCCTGGAGTGAGGGACACGGGGGGCCAGATACGCAGTATTTT
>TRBV11-2|-|TRBJ2-1|-
CASSLVPSYNEQFF
TGTGCCAGCAGCTTAGTCCCATCCTACAATGAGCAGTTCTTC
>TRBV3-1|TRBD2|TRBJ2-3|few
CASSPGWLAGRFNTDTQYF
TGTGCCAGCAGCCCCGGGTGGCTAGCGGGAAGATTTAACACAGATACGCAGTATTTT
>TRBV9|-|TRBJ2-3|-
CASSVGGADTQYF
TGTGCCAGCAGCGTAGGAGGTGCAGATACGCAGTATTTT